Sequencing of this TCR beta chain was carried out in a study of OX40 agonist ivuxolimab in advanced cancers. Study overall: Earlier anti-PD-1, anti-PD-L1 or anti-CTLA-4 therapy was permitted; about 38% had received some.

The method was immunoSEQ multiplex PCR; TCRdb's version includes in-frame clones alone and lacks a portion of them. The table lists some 80,000 clones, around four fifths of them singletons. Study-level points and caveats: The 0.1-3.0 mg/kg partial responders had among the lowest clonal expansion. The CD4+ and CD8+ T cells in the blood had expanded clonally by week 6 at 0.1 to 3.0 mg/kg.

In regard to this clone: What it binds is unknown.

This CDR3 contains 16 residues. The V gene lost 1 base and the J gene lost 3 bases, with 14 bases spanning the gap. Germline CDR1 reads SEHNR; CDR2 reads FQNEAQ (reference sequence). The sample was CD4+ or CD8+ T cells sorted from blood, taken in a trial of the OX40 agonist ivuxolimab. The chain uses TRBV7-9 and TRBJ2-3, with D unclear. The TCR comes from an adult with an advanced solid tumor such as melanoma, head and neck, liver or kidney cancer. CDR3 in DNA: TGTGCCAGCAGCTTAGGGTGGCTAAGCGCTACAGATACGCAGTATTTT. Amino acid sequence: CASSLGWLSATDTQYF.